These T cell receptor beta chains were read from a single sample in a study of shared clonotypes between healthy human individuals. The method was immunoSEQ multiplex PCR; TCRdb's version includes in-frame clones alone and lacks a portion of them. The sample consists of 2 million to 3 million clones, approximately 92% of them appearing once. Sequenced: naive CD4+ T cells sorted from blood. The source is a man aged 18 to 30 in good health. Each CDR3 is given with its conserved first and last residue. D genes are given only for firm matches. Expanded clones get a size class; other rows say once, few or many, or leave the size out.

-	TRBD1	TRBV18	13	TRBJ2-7	TGTGCCAGCTCACCAGAAGGGACAGGGCTTAAGTACTTC	CASSPEGTGLKYF
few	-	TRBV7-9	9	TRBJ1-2	TGTGCCATCGGAGGGGGCTACACCTTC	CAIGGGYTF
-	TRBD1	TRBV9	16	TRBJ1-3	TGTGCCAGCAGCGTGGAGACAGGGAGCTCTGGAAACACCATATATTTT	CASSVETGSSGNTIYF
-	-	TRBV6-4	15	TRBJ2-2	TGTGCCAGCAATCTTCCTGGGGAGAACACCGGGGAGCTGTTTTTT	CASNLPGENTGELFF
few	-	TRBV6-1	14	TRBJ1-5	TGTGCCAGCAGTGAAATGTATAGCAATCAGCCCCAGCATTTT	CASSEMYSNQPQHF
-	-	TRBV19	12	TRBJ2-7	TGTGCCAGTAGTATACAGGGCGGCGAGCAGTACTTC	CASSIQGGEQYF
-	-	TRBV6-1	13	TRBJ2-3	TGTGCCAGCAGGGGGGGAGGCACAGATACGCAGTATTTT	CASRGGGTDTQYF
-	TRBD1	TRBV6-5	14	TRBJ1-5	TGTGCCAGCAGGACCGGACAGGGTAGTCAGCCCCAGCATTTT	CASRTGQGSQPQHF
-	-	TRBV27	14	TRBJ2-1	TGTGCCAGCAGTTTAATCCAAACCTACAATGAGCAGTTCTTC	CASSLIQTYNEQFF
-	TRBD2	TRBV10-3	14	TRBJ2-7	TGTGCCATCAGTCCGGGGGGAGGAACGGACGAGCAGTACTTC	CAISPGGGTDEQYF
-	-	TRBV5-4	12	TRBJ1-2	TGTGCCAGCAGCTTGGGTGAATATGGCTACACCTTC	CASSLGEYGYTF
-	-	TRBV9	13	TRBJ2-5	TGTGCCAGCAGCGGAGACGGGGTAGGGACCCAGTACTTC	CASSGDGVGTQYF
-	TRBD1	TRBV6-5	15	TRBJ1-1	TGTGCCAGCAGCGATTTCGGACAGGGGGCCACTGAAGCTTTCTTT	CASSDFGQGATEAFF